The clone carrying this T cell receptor (beta chain) was observed at least ten times. TCRdb itself ran the multiplex PCR reads through MiXCR, one entry per CDR3 protein. The repertoire holds 140,000 to 150,000 distinct CDR3 sequences, with over 25% as singletons. This sample was taken from a study of breast tumors, draining lymph nodes, adjacent tissues. The CDR3 sequence is 21 residues long. The V and J ends lost 6 bases and 5 bases respectively, with 35 bases between them. CDR1 LNHDA and CDR2 SQIVND come from the germline V gene (reference sequence). The lymph nodes were axillary draining lymph nodes from breast cancer patients.

The sequenced sample was axillary lymph node tissue. The receptor was isolated from a female donor with breast cancer. Some clones in this sample may be carry-over from other donors' samples. The chain is built from TRBV19 and TRBJ1-5, with no clear D. Written as DNA, the CDR3 is TGTGCCAGTAGCCCCAACAACCCCGCTAACCGTCGACTCACGGGCGATCAGCCCCAGCATTTT. Amino acid sequence: CASSPNNPANRRLTGDQPQHF.